The 5 T cell receptor beta chains presented below share a single source sample, sequenced in a study of T-cell memory formation after mild COVID-19. TCRdb recomputed calls from the 5' RACE reads with MiXCR, one row per CDR3 protein. The sample holds about 560,000 distinct CDR3 sequences; about 20% are singletons and the top ten take approximately 12%. Material: PBMCs or a T cell subset sorted from them (not recorded which). All receptors derive from an adult woman who had mild COVID-19 (a few samples of this study predate the infection). Cell type and time point are not known.

This clonotype was found a few times. The chain links TRBV27 to TRBJ2-2; tentatively, D is TRBD1 (5 bases). Trimming removed 0 bases at V and 4 bases at J, with 15 bases between. CDR1 MNHEY and CDR2 SMNVEV come from the germline V gene (reference sequence). The CDR3 runs 17 residues. The CDR3 bases are TGTGCCAGCAGTTTATCGAAGGTAGGGGATAGCACCGGGGAGCTGTTTTTT. Translating gives CASSLSKVGDSTGELFF.

The chain carries TRBV6-2 or TRBV6-3 and TRBJ2-3; 7 bases match TRBD2. From germline, CDR1 is MNHEY and CDR2 SVGEGT. With V trimmed by 4 bases and J by 1 base, 8 bases remained unmatched. The length of the CDR3 is 16 residues. The CDR3 region is CASSFLAGVGTDTQYF. For the CDR3, the DNA is TGTGCCAGCAGTTTCCTGGCGGGAGTCGGCACAGATACGCAGTATTTT.

V is TRBV4-2 and J is TRBJ2-7; 7 bases map to TRBD1. Germline CDR1 LGHNA, CDR2 YNFKEQ. With V trimmed by 2 bases and J by 3 bases, 7 bases remained unmatched. The CDR3 extends over 15 amino acids. CDR3 coding DNA: TGTGCCAGCAGCCAAAGAAGGACAGGAAACTACGAGCAGTACTTC. Amino acids: CASSQRRTGNYEQYF.

This clonotype was seen only a few times. This chain links TRBV3-1 with TRBJ1-6, with no clear D. The V gene lost 1 base and the J gene lost 10 bases, with 11 bases spanning the gap. There are 14 residues in the CDR3. CDR1 LGHDT and CDR2 YNNKEL come from the germline V gene (reference sequence). The CDR3 is CASSQVPFVSPLHF. The CDR3, as DNA: TGTGCCAGCAGCCAAGTCCCGTTTGTGTCACCCCTCCACTTT.

This chain uses TRBV7-9 with TRBJ2-3; 13 positions agree with TRBD2. V dropped 1 base and J dropped 6; count of bases not matched to a gene: 7. Germline V lookup: CDR1 SEHNR, CDR2 FQNEAQ (reference sequence). The CDR3 consists of 17 residues. The CDR3 loop is CASSLGVGLAGADTQYF. In DNA form, the CDR3 reads TGTGCCAGCAGCTTAGGAGTCGGACTAGCGGGAGCGGATACGCAGTATTTT.